These 6 T cell receptor beta chains share one sample of origin, sequenced in a study of blood T cell repertoires in COVID-19. This table comes from immunoSEQ multiplex PCR, and its TCRdb copy is limited to in-frame clones, with some not included. The table has 65,000 to 95,000 clones, around nine tenths seen once. The sample comprised peripheral blood. These TCRs come from a man in his fifties with active COVID-19.

This chain joins TRBV7-2 and TRBJ2-5, with a tentative D call TRBD2 (6 bases). The germline V gene has CDR1 SGHTA and CDR2 FQGNSA. V gave up 5 bases and J gave up 5 bases, with 21 bases separating them. The CDR3 contains 16 residues. CDR3 in amino acids: CASSPEGVRRVETQYF. DNA for the CDR3: TGTGCCAGCAGCCCGGAGGGCGTCCGGCGAGTCGAGACCCAGTACTTC.

The chain links TRBV2 to TRBJ2-2, with D hard to call. CDR3 length: 14 amino acids. Germline CDR1 reads SNHLY; CDR2 reads FYNNEI. Trimming took 4 bases from V and 5 from J, leaving 11 bases between them. The CDR3 DNA is TGTGCCAGCAGTGGTCAGTGGCATACCGGGGAGCTGTTTTTT. It codes for CASSGQWHTGELFF.

The chain joins TRBV5-1 to TRBJ1-1; tentative D call: TRBD1 (5 bases). V lost 5 bases and J 7 bases, leaving 15 bases between the germline ends. CDR1 is SGHRS, CDR2 YFSETQ, per germline. The CDR3 has 13 residues. The CDR3 bases are TGCGCCAGCAGTCTAGACAGCAAATATGAAGCTTTCTTT. Translated: CASSLDSKYEAFF.

On this clone: One end of the junction fails to match germline, which may point to a read error. The J gene is TRBJ2-1, the V gene TRBV28; TRBD2 aligns across 8 bases. Germline CDR1 is MDHEN and CDR2 is SYDVKM. The CDR3 contains 15 residues. The CDR3 reads CAGSALAEVYNEQFF. As DNA, the CDR3 is TGTGCCGGCAGTGCACTAGCGGAGGTATACAATGAGCAGTTCTTC.

This chain connects TRBV5-1 to TRBJ2-7, with 8 nucleotides matching TRBD2. With 4 bases clipped from V and 0 bases from J, the junction kept 6 bases outside the gene matches. This CDR3 contains 15 residues. Germline CDR1 and CDR2: SGHRS and YFSETQ. The CDR3 region is CASSGSGRLSYEQYF. The CDR3, as DNA: TGCGCCAGCAGCGGGAGCGGGAGACTCTCCTACGAGCAGTACTTC. The full variable domain, rest sourced from reference TRBV5-1 and TRBJ2-7, is KAGVTQTPRYLIKTRGQQVTLSCSPISGHRSVSWYQQTPGQGLQFLFEYFSETQRNKGNFPGRFSGRQFSNSRSEMNVSTLELGDSALYLCASSGSGRLSYEQYFGPGTRLTVT.

This sequence joins TRBV10-3 and TRBJ1-6; D is undetermined. In germline, CDR1 is ENHRY, CDR2 SYGVKD. CDR3 size: 15 residues. Trimming removed 1 base from V and 7 bases from J, with 11 bases in between. Here the CDR3 DNA reads TGTGCCATCAGTGAGTTATCTGGCGGGAATTCACCCCTCCACTTT. Protein product: CAISELSGGNSPLHF.